Sequencing of this T cell receptor beta chain was carried out in a study of T-cell memory formation after mild COVID-19. Overall study context: TCR clusters mostly belonged to single donors.

It was 5'RACE with constant-segment primers that produced the TCR alpha and TCR beta cDNA libraries, which carried sample barcodes and UMIs. Via MiXCR, TCRdb re-called the 5' RACE reads, giving one row per CDR3 protein. The repertoire holds about 240,000 distinct CDR3 sequences, with 8% to 9.5% as singletons. Details on this clonotype: As yet, its antigen is unknown.

Study-wide points: Among CD4+ contracting clones, most were CM and EM, and CD8+ ones EMRA. Unconfirmed was the SARS-CoV-2 specificity of second-wave clones that peaked on day 37.

The CDR3 length is 14 residues. The V gene's germline CDR1 is LGHNA and CDR2 YNFKEQ. V was shortened by 0 bases and J by 3 bases, with 9 bases between the two germline ends. This clonotype was obtained from a man younger than 35 who had mild COVID-19 (a few samples of this study predate the infection). Cell type and time point are not known. The sample was PBMCs or a T cell subset sorted from them (not recorded which). This chain uses TRBV4-2 with TRBJ2-7; D not resolved. CDR3 sequence: CASSQDRLSYEQYV. The CDR3 DNA reads as TGTGCCAGCAGCCAAGATCGCCTGAGCTACGAGCAGTACGTC.